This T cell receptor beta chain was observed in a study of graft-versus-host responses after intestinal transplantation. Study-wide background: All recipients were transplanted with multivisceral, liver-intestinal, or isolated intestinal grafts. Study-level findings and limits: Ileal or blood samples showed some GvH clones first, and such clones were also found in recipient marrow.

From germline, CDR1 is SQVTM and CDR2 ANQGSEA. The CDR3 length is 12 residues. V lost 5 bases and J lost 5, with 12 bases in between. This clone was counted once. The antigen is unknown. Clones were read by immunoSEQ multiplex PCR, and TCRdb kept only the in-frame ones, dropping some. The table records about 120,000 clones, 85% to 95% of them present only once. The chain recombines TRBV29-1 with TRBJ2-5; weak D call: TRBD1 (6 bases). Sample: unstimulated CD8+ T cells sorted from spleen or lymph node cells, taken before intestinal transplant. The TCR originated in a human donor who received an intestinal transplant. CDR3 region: CSVPDRSETQYF. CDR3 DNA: TGCAGCGTTCCTGACAGGTCGGAGACCCAGTACTTC. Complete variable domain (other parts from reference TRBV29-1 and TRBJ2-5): SAVISQKPSRDICQRGTSLTIQCQVDSQVTMMFWYRQQPGQSLTLIATANQGSEATYESGFVIDKFPISRPNLTFSTLTVSNMSPEDSSIYLCSVPDRSETQYFGPGTRLLVL.